Here is one T cell receptor (beta chain) with its context. What it binds is unknown. Noted treatment: approximately 10-day PBMC culture with coronavirus spike peptide pools or control peptides (ViraFEST assay). For ViraFEST, peptide pools expanded antigen-specific T cells, after which the TCRs were sequenced. This specimen belongs to a study of vaccination and CD4 T cells after COVID-19. Study information: The cells in question were stimulated using overlapping spike peptides derived from SARS-CoV-2, HCoV-NL63, HCoV-OC43 and HCoV-229E. Study-level points and caveats: Convalescent patients gained a median around 87% of their reactive clones only post-vaccination.

Cultured CD4+ T cells had their DNA profiled by the Oncomine TCR Beta short-read assay. TCRdb reprocessed the PCR reads with MiXCR, giving one entry per CDR3 protein. In the table there are about 15,000 distinct CDR3 sequences, approximately 70% of which are singletons. In germline, CDR1 is SEHNR, CDR2 FQNEAQ (reference sequence). V was pared by 5 bases and J by 6 bases, with 13 bases of the junction left unmatched. The CDR3 consists of 15 residues. The material sequenced was CD4+ T cells from blood, cultured in vitro. The chain is built from TRBV7-9 and TRBJ2-7, with 7 bases fitting TRBD2. The TCR comes from a human donor who had recovered from COVID-19. CDR3: CASSRVGGTRGEQYF. CDR3 coding DNA: TGTGCCAGCAGCCGCGTGGGGGGGACCCGGGGCGAGCAGTACTTC.